This T cell receptor beta chain appears in the sequencing data of a study of T cell responses to AZD1222 COVID-19 vaccine (TCRdb year 2021). As for the study more broadly: AZD1222 recipients given second doses at about 4 weeks or at about 12 weeks were pooled, since spike-specific TCR depth and breadth were not found to differ between the two schedules. A total of 230 to 250 trial participants underwent TCR sequencing, of whom some 210 received two doses of AZD1222 and around 26 received two doses of the MenACWY control vaccine. Trial participants were enrolled into age subgroups of 18-55, 56-69 and 70-plus years, which contained 148, 28 and 57 TCR-sequenced participants, respectively. Overall study outcomes, separate from this receptor: Conclusions about previously exposed vaccinees are limited because only six or seven AZD1222 recipients were SARS-CoV-2 seropositive at baseline. In the small 56-69-year group, the increase in depth fell short of significance, most likely because of low power. A significant rise in spike-specific TCR breadth and depth was observed after two AZD1222 doses relative to day 0 and relative to MenACWY recipients. CD4 TCRs associated with the vaccine covered the entire spike protein, and the dominant responses were in regions 160-218 and 743-854. Participants were mostly white British and included more females than males, and it was suggested by the authors that clonal diversity may have been underestimated. Because no samples from the day 14 peak response were available, repertoires could be characterized only after the peak T cell response. Reportedly, close to half of the unique spike-specific TCRs recognized epitopes lying outside the regions that are mutated in the B.1.351 and B.1.1.7 variants.

For this clone: The clone's antigen remains unknown. No per-base quality is available; no much larger clone lies one base away.

V lost 8 bases and J lost 3 bases, and the count of bases not matched to a germline gene is 3. CDR1 and CDR2, per the germline V gene, are MDHEN and SYDVKM. Measured from the cysteine to the phenylalanine, the CDR3 is 13 residues long. Here the CDR3 DNA is all that survives: 39 bases in frame from base 1. In the paper's terms, the time point label means: baseline before first vaccination. Vaccinee samples came from UK trials COV001 and COV002, including a single-blind randomized controlled phase 2/3 trial of AZD1222 (ChAdOx1 nCoV-19) in healthy adults. For TCRbeta chain sequencing, PBMC samples were collected from trial participants at day 0 and at day 28 after the second dose. The CDR3 regions of human TCRbeta chains were subjected to immunosequencing. In the paper's pipeline: TCRs in the repertoires were matched against a reference library of SARS-CoV-2-specific TCRs that had been generated with the MIRA antigen-specificity platform. Breadth was defined as the fraction of unique TCRs that were SARS-CoV-2-associated. Depth was defined as the fraction of total T cells that were SARS-CoV-2-associated. Using the MIRA data, each spike-specific TCR was assigned both to the spike region to which the TCR was reactive and to a CD4 or CD8 class. Log10-transformed breadth and depth values were compared by one-way ANOVA with Sidak's multiple comparisons tests. TCRdb holds this immuneACCESS table with in-frame rearrangements only. Some clones are missing; in checked studies, unresolved V genes explain under half, and the rest has no known cause. The D gene and trimming were derived from the DNA, and the V and J assignments and clone size from that table. In all, the sample holds more than 100,000 clones, and about 93% of those were seen once. The top ten clones comprise 5% to 5.5% of the sample.

The specimen comprised peripheral blood, sampled on day 0 of AZD1222 vaccination. This TCR was sampled from an adult in good health. This sequence uses TRBV28 and TRBJ2-7; the junction holds 11 bases that match TRBD1. Here is the DNA: TGTGCCAGCGGGACAGGGGGTAACTACGAGCAGTACTTC. It codes for CASGTGGNYEQYF.